Shown below are 2 T cell receptor beta chains from a single sample sequenced in a study of cytomegalovirus exposure and HLA in healthy donors. Use of 60 Vbeta and 13 Jbeta primers characterized the PCR. Only in-frame clones appear in the TCRdb table, and some are missing; sequencing was by immunoSEQ multiplex PCR. This sample's clone table lists over 100,000 clones. What was sequenced was PBMCs. Receptor source: a woman between 40 and 50 years old in good health and CMV-seropositive.

The CDR3: CASRGEGGTDTQYF. The CDR3 region has the DNA TGTGCCAGCAGGGGGGAGGGGGGCACAGATACGCAGTATTTT. The chain links TRBV5-4 to TRBJ2-3; possibly TRBD2 for D (7 bases). The CDR3 is made up of 14 amino acids. V was pared by 5 bases and J by 1 base, with 11 bases between. Germline V gives CDR1 SGHNT, CDR2 YYREEE (reference sequence).

This rearrangement joins TRBV2 to TRBJ2-7; D may be TRBD2 (5 bases). CDR1 and CDR2 (germline): SNHLY, FYNNEI. V was clipped by 4 bases and J by 3 bases, with 7 bases between them. The CDR3 is made up of 12 amino acids. The CDR3 DNA is TGTGCCAGCAGTGCCCGGGACTACGAGCAGTACTTC. It specifies CASSARDYEQYF.